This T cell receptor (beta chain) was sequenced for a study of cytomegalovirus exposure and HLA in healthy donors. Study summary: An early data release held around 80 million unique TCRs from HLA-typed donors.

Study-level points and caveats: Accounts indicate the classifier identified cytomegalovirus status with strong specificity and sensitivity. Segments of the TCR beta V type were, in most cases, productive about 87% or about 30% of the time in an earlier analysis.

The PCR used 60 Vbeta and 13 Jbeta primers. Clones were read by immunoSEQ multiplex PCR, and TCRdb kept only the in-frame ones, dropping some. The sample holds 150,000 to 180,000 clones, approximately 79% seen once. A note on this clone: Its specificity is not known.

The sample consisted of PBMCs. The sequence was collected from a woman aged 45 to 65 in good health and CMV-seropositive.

The CDR3 loop is CAWSWGRRTTDTQYF. The DNA of the CDR3 is TGTGCCTGGAGTTGGGGGAGGAGAACCACAGATACGCAGTATTTT. The chain joins TRBV30 to TRBJ2-3; tentatively, D is TRBD2 (6 bases). This CDR3 has 15 residues. The germline CDR1 and CDR2 sequences are GTSNPN and SVGIG (reference sequence). V shed 2 bases and J shed 2 bases, with 14 bases lying between them. Using reference TRBV30 and TRBJ2-3 for the parts outside the CDR3, the full variable domain is SQTIHQWPATLVQPVGSPLSLECTVEGTSNPNLYWYRQAAGRGLQLLFYSVGIGQISSEVPQNLSASRPQDRQFILSSKKLLLSDSGFYLCAWSWGRRTTDTQYFGPGTRLTVL.